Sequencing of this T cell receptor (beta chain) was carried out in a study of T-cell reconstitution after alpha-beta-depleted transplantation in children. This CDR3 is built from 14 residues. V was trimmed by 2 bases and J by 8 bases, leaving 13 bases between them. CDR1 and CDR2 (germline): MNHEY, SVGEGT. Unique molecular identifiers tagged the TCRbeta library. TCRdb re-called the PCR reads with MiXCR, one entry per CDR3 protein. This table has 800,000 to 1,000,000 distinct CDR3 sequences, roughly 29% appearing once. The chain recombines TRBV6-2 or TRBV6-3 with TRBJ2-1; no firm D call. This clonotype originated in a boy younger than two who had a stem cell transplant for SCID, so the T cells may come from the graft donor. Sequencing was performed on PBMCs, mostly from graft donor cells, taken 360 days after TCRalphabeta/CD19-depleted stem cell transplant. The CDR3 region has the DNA TGTGCCAGCAGTTACGGTGGCATGATTGATGAGCAGTTCTTC. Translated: CASSYGGMIDEQFF.